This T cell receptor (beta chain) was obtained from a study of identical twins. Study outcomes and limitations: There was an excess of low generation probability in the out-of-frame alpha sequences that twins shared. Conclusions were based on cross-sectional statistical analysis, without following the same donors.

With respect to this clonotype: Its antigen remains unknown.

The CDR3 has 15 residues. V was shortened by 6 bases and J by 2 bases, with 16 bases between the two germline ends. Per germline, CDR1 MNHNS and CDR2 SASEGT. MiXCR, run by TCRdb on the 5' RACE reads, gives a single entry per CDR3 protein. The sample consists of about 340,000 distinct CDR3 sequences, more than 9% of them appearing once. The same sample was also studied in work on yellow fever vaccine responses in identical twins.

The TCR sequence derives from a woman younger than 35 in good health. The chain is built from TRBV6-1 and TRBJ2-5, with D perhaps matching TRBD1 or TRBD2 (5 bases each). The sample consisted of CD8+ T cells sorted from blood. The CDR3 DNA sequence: TGTGCCAGCAGCCGATTTGGGACGAATCAAGAGACCCAGTACTTC. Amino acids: CASSRFGTNQETQYF.